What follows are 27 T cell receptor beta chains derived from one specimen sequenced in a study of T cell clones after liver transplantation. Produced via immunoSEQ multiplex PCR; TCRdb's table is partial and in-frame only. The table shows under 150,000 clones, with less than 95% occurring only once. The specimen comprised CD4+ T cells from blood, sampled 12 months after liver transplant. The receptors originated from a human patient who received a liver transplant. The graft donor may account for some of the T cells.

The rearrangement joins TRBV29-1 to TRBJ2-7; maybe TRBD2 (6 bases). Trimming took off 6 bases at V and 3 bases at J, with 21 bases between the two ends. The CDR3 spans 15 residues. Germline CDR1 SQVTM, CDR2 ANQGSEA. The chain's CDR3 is CSVGGQGRGYYEQYF. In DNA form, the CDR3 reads TGCAGCGTCGGAGGGCAGGGAAGAGGGTACTACGAGCAGTACTTC.

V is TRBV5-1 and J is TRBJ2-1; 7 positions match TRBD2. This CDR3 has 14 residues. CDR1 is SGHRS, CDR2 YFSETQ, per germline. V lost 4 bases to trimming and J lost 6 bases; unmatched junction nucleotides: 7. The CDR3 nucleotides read TGCGCCAGCAGCGCCACTAGCGACAGCAATGAGCAGTTCTTC. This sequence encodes CASSATSDSNEQFF.

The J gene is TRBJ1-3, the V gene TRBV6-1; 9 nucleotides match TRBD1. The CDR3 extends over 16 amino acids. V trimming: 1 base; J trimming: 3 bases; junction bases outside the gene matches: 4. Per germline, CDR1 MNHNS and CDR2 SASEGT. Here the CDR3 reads CASSEGRQGGGNTIYF. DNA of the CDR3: TGTGCCAGCAGTGAAGGGAGACAGGGGGGTGGAAACACCATATATTTT.

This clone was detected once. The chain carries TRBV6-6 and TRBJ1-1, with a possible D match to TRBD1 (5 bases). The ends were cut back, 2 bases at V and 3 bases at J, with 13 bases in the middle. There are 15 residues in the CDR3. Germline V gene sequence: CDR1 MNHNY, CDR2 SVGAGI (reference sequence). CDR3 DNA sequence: TGTGCCAGCAGTTACCGGCGAGGGGCTGACACTGAAGCTTTCTTT. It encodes CASSYRRGADTEAFF.

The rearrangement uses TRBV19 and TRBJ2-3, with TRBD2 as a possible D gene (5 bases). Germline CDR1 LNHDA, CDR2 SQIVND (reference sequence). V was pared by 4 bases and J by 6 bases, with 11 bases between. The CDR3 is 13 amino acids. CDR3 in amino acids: CASSSWGVDTQYF. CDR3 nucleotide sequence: TGTGCCAGTAGTAGTTGGGGAGTTGATACGCAGTATTTT. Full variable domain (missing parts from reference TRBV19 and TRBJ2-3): DGGITQSPKYLFRKEGQNVTLSCEQNLNHDAMYWYRQDPGQGLRLIYYSQIVNDFQKGDIAEGYSVSREKKESFPLTVTSAQKNPTAFYLCASSSWGVDTQYFGPGTRLTVL.

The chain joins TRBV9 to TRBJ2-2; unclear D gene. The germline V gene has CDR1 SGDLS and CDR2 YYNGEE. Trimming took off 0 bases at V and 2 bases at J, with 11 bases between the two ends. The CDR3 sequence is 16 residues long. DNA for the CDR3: TGTGCCAGCAGCGTAGAAGCAGGTTCAAACACCGGGGAGCTGTTTTTT. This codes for CASSVEAGSNTGELFF. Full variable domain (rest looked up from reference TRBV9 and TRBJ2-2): DSGVTQTPKHLITATGQRVTLRCSPRSGDLSVYWYQQSLDQGLQFLIQYYNGEERAKGNILERFSAQQFPDLHSELNLSSLELGDSALYFCASSVEAGSNTGELFFGEGSRLTVL.

CDR3 sequence (DNA): TGTGCCAGCAGTGAAGCGGTCGCGCGGGATGCTAACAATAACAATGAGCAGTTCTTC. Its protein product is CASSEAVARDANNNNEQFF. This chain joins TRBV2 and TRBJ2-1, with a tentative D call TRBD2 (6 bases). Germline values: CDR1 SNHLY, CDR2 FYNNEI. The CDR3 contains 19 residues. V was clipped by 0 bases and J by 5 bases, with 23 bases between them.

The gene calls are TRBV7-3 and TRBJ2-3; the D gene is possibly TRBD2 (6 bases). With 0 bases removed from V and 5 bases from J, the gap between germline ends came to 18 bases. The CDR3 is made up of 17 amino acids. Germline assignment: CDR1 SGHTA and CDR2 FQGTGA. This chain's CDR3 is CASSLTHRLEWGDTQYF. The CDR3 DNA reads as TGTGCCAGCAGCTTAACCCACCGACTAGAGTGGGGAGATACGCAGTATTTT. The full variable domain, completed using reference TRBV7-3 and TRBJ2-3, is GAGVSQTPSNKVTEKGKYVELRCDPISGHTALYWYRQSLGQGPEFLIYFQGTGAADDSGLPNDRFFAVRPEGSVSTLKIQRTERGDSAVYLCASSLTHRLEWGDTQYFGPGTRLTVL.

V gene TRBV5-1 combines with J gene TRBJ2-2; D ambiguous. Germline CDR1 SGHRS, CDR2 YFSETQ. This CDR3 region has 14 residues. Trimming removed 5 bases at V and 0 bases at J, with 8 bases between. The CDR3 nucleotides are TGCGCCAGCAGTAGCCAGTCGAACACCGGGGAGCTGTTTTTT. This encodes CASSSQSNTGELFF.

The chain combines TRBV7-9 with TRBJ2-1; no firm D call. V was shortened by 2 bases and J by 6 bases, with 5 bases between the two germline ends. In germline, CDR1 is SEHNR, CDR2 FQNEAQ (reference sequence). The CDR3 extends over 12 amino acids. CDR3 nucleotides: TGTGCCAGCAGCTTAAGCATCAATGAGCAGTTCTTC. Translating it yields CASSLSINEQFF.

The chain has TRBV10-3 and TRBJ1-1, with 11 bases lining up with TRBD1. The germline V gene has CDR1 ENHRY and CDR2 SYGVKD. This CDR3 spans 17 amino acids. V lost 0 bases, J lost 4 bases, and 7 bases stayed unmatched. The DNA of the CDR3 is TGTGCCATCAGTGAGTCGGACAGGGGGCTGTTGAGCACTGAAGCTTTCTTT. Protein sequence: CAISESDRGLLSTEAFF.

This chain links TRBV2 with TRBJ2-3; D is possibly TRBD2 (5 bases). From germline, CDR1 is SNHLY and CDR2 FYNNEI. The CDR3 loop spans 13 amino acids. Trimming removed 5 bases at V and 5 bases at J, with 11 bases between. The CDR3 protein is CASSPTGVDTQYF. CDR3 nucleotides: TGTGCCAGCAGTCCGACCGGGGTAGATACGCAGTATTTT. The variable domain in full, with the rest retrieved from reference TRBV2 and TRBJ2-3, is EPEVTQTPSHQVTQMGQEVILRCVPISNHLYFYWYRQILGQKVEFLVSFYNNEISEKSEIFDDQFSVERPDGSNFTLKIRSTKLEDSAMYFCASSPTGVDTQYFGPGTRLTVL.

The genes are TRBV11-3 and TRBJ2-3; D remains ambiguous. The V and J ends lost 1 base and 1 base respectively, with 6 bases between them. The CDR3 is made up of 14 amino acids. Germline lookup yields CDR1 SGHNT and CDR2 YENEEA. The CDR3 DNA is TGTGCCAGCAGCTTAGGGCACGGCACAGATACGCAGTATTTT. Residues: CASSLGHGTDTQYF.

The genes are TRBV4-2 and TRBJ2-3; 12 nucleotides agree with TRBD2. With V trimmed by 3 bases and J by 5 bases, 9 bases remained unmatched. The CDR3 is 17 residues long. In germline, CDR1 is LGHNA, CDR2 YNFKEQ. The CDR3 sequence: CASSQDPSGRALDTQYF. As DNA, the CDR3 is TGTGCCAGCAGCCAGGACCCTAGCGGGAGGGCTTTAGATACGCAGTATTTT.

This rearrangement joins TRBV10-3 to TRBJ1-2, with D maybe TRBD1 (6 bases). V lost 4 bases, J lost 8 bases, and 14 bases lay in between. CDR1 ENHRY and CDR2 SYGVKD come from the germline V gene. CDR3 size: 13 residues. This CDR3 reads CAISGGPGEGYTF. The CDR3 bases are TGTGCCATCAGTGGGGGACCAGGGGAAGGCTACACCTTC.

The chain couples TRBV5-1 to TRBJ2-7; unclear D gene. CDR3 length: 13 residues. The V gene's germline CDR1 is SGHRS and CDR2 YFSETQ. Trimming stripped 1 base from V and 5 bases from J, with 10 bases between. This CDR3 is CASSLWLEDEQYF. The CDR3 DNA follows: TGCGCCAGCAGCTTGTGGCTAGAAGACGAGCAGTACTTC.

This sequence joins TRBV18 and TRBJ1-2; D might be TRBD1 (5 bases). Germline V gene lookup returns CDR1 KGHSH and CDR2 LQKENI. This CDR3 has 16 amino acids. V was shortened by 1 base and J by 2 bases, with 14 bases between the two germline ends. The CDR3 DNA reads TGTGCCAGCTCACCACTGCAGGGTAGGGAGAACTATGGCTACACCTTC. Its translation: CASSPLQGRENYGYTF.

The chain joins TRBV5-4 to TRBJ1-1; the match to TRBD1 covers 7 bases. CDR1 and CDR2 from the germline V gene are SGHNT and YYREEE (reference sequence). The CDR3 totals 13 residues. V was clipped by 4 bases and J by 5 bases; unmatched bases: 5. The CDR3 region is CASSGTGETEAFF. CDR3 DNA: TGTGCCAGCAGCGGTACAGGGGAGACTGAAGCTTTCTTT.

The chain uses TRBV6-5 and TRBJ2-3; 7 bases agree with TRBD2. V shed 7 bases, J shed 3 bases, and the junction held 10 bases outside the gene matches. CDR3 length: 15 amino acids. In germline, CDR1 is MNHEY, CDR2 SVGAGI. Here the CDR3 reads CASTRASGETDTQYF. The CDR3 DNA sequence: TGTGCCAGCACGAGGGCTAGCGGAGAGACAGATACGCAGTATTTT.

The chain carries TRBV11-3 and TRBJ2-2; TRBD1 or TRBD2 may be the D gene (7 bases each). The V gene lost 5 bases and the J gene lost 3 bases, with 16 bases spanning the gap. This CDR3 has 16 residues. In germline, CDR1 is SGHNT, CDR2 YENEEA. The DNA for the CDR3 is TGTGCCAGCAGCGCAGGGGGGGCAGCGGACACCGGGGAGCTGTTTTTT. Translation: CASSAGGAADTGELFF.

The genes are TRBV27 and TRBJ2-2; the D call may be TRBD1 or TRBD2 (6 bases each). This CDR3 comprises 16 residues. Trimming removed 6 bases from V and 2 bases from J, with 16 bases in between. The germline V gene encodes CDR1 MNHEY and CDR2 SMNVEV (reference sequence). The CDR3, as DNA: TGTGCCAGCAGCTTTCAGGGGACTCCCAACACCGGGGAGCTGTTTTTT. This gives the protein CASSFQGTPNTGELFF.

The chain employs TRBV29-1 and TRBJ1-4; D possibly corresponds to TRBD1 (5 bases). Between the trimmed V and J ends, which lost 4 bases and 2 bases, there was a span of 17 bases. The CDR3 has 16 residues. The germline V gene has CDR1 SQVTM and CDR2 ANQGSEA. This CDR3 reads CSVAGGGDGTNEKLFF. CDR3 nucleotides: TGCAGCGTTGCCGGGGGAGGGGACGGTACTAATGAAAAACTGTTTTTT.

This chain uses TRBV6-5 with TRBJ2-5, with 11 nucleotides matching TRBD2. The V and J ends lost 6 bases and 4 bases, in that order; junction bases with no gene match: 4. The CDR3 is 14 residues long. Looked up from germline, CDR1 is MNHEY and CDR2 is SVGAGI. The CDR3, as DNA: TGTGCCAGCAGAGAAGGACTAGCGGGAGAGACCCAGTACTTC. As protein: CASREGLAGETQYF.

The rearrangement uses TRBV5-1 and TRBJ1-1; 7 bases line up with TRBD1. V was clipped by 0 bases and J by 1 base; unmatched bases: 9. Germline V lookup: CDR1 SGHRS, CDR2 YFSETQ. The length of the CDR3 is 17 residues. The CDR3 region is CASSLAGDRLSNTEAFF. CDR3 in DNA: TGCGCCAGCAGCTTGGCGGGGGACAGACTATCGAACACTGAAGCTTTCTTT.

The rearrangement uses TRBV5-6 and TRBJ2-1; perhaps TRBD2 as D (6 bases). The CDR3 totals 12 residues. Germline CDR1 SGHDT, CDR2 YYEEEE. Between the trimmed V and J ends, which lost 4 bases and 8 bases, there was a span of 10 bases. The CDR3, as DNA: TGTGCCAGCAGCGGGGACTGGTATGAGCAGTTCTTC. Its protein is CASSGDWYEQFF.

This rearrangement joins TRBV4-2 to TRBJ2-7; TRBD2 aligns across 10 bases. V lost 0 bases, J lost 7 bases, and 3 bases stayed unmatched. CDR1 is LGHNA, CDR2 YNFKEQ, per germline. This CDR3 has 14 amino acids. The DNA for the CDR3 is TGTGCCAGCAGCCAAGATCAACTAGCGGGAGAGCAGTACTTC. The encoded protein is CASSQDQLAGEQYF.

CDR3 nucleotides: TGTGCCAGCAGCCAAGATAGGGGAGTTGGAACCGGGGAGCTGTTTTTT. This gives the protein CASSQDRGVGTGELFF. The chain joins TRBV4-2 to TRBJ2-2; either TRBD1 or TRBD2 may fit D (5 bases each). Trimming took 0 bases from V and 5 from J, leaving 13 bases between them. Looked up from germline, CDR1 is LGHNA and CDR2 is YNFKEQ. The CDR3 totals 16 residues.